This T cell receptor (beta chain) is drawn from a study of T cell repertoires in cytomegalovirus infection. Germline CDR1 is MNHEY and CDR2 is SMNVEV (reference sequence). This CDR3 is 13 amino acids long. The V gene end was trimmed by 8 bases and the J gene end by 7 bases; junction bases not matched to a gene: 4. This clonotype was seen just once. No antigen is known for it. Overall study results and limits: CMV carriers having the relevant HLA were flagged by cumulative public TCR beta family frequency.

TCRdb ran MiXCR on the reads and lists one entry per CDR3 protein. The sample consists of 150,000 to 200,000 distinct CDR3 sequences, 28% of them appearing once. The sample consisted of PBMCs. This clonotype was sampled from a human donor in good health (CMV status not recorded). Some clones in this sample may be carry-over from other donors' samples. V gene TRBV27 combines with J gene TRBJ2-2; 10 positions match TRBD2. The CDR3 DNA sequence: TGTGCCAGCGGTCTAGCGGGGGACGGGGAGCTGTTTTTT. This codes for CASGLAGDGELFF.